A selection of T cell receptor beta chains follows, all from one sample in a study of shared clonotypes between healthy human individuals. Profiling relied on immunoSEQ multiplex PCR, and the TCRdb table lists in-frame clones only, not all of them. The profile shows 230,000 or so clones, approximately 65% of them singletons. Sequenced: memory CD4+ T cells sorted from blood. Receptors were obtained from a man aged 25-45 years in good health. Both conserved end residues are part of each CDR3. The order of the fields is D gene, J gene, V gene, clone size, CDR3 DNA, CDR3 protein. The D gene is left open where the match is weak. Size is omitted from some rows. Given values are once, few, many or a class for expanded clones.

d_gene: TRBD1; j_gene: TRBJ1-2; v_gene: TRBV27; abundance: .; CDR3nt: TGTGCCAGCAGTTCCCTCGGACAGGGGCTAAGTGGCTACACCTTC; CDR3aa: CASSSLGQGLSGYTF
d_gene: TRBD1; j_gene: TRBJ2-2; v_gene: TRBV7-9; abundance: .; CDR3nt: TGTGCCAGCTCTCCGCGCCGTAGACAGGGGATGACCGGGGAGCTGTTTTTT; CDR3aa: CASSPRRRQGMTGELFF
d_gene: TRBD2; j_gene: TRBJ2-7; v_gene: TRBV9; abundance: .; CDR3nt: TGTGCCAGCAGCGTCTCTGCGGGAGTTACTTACGAGCAGTACTTC; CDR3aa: CASSVSAGVTYEQYF
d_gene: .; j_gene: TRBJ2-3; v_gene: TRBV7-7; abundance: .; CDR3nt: TGTGCTAGCAGCTTAGGGCACCTCAGCACAGATACGCAGTATTTT; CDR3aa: CASSLGHLSTDTQYF
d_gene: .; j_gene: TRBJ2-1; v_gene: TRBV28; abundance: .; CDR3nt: TGTGCCAGCAGTTTACCACAGGACCCACCGTACAATGAGCAGTTCTTC; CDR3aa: CASSLPQDPPYNEQFF
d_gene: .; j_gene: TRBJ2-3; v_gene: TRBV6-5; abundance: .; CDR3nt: TGTGCCAGCAGCCTGGGCCGTTCTGCAGATACGCAGTATTTT; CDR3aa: CASSLGRSADTQYF
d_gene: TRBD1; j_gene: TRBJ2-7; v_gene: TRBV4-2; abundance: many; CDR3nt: TGTGCCAGCAGCCAACCCGGACAGGCAACCTACGAGCAGTACTTC; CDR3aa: CASSQPGQATYEQYF
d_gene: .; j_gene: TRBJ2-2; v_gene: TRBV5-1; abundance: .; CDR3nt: TGCGCCAGCCAACTCTCGGACACCGGGGAGCTGTTTTTT; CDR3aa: CASQLSDTGELFF
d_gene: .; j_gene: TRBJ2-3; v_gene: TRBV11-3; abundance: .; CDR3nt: TGTGCCAGCAGGGGTAGGGGAGGAGATACGCAGTATTTT; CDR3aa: CASRGRGGDTQYF
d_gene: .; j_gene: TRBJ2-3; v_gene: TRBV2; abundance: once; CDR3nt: TGTGCCAGCAAAAGAAGCACAGATACGCAGTATTTT; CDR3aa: CASKRSTDTQYF
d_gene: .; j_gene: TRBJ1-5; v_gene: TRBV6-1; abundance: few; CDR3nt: TGTGCCAGCAGTGAAGCGCGTAAGTGGACAGCGGTGGGGAAGCCCCAGCATTTT; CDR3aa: CASSEARKWTAVGKPQHF
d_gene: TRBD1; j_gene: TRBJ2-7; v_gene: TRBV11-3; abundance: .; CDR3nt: TGTGCCAGCAGCTTAGTACCAAGGGGGCTCTACGAGCAGTACTTC; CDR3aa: CASSLVPRGLYEQYF
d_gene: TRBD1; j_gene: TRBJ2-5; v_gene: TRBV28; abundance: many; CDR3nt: TGTGCCAGCGCCCTGGGGGGACAGGGGGCCGGAGAGACCCAGTACTTC; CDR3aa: CASALGGQGAGETQYF
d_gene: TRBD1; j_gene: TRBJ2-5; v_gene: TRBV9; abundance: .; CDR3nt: TGTGCCAGCAGCGCCGCCGACAGGGCTCGACAAGAGACCCAGTACTTC; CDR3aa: CASSAADRARQETQYF
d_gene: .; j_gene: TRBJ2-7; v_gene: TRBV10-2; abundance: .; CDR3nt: TGCGCCAGCAGTGGGGGGGAGCCTTACGAGCAGTACTTC; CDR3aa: CASSGGEPYEQYF
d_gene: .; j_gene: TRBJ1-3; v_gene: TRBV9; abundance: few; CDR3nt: TGTGCCAGCAGCGTAGAGAGGACTGGAAACACCATATATTTT; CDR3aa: CASSVERTGNTIYF
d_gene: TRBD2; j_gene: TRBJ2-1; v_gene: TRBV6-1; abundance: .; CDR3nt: TGTGCCAGCAGTGAAATGGGGACTAAGCAGTTCTTC; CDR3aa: CASSEMGTKQFF
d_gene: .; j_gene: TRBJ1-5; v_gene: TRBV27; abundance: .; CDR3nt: TGTGCCAGCAGTCAAATCGGGGGGGATCAGCCCCAGCATTTT; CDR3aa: CASSQIGGDQPQHF
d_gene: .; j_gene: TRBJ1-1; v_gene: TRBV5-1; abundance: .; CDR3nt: TGCGCCAGCAGCTTGTATGGGGGCAAGGGCTCCACTGAAGCTTTCTTT; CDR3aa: CASSLYGGKGSTEAFF
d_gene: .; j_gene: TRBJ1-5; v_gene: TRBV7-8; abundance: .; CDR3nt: TGTGCCAGCAGCGTACAGGGCGGTATTGGCAATCAGCCCCAGCATTTT; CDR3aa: CASSVQGGIGNQPQHF
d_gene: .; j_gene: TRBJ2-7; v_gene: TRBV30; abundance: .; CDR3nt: TGTGCCTGGAGTGCTGGACTTCTCTCCTACGAGCAGTACTTC; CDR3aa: CAWSAGLLSYEQYF
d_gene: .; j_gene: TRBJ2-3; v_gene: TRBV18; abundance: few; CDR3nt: TGTGCCAGCTCACTGTCCACAGATACGCAGTATTTT; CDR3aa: CASSLSTDTQYF
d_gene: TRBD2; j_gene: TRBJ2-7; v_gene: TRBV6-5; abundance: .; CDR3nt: TGTGCCAGCAGTCGACTAGCGGGATACGAGCAGTACTTC; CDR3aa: CASSRLAGYEQYF
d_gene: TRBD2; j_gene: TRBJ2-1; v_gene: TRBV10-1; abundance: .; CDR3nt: TGCGCCAGCAGTGTCAGGGTAGCGGGGGGTAATGAGCAGTTCTTC; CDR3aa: CASSVRVAGGNEQFF
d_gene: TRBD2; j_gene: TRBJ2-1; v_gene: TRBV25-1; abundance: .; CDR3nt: TGTGCCAGCAGTGCGATTAGCGGGAGGAGTAATGAGCAGTTCTTC; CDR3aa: CASSAISGRSNEQFF
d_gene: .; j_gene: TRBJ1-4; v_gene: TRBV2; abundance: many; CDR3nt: TGTGCCAGCAGCCGACAAGGTGGTGGTGAAAAACTGTTTTTT; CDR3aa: CASSRQGGGEKLFF
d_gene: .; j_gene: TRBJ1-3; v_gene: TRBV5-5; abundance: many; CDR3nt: TGTGCCAGCAGCGGGCAGGGAACCAACTCTGGAAACACCATATATTTT; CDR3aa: CASSGQGTNSGNTIYF
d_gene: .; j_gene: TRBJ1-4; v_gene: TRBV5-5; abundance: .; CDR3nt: TGTGCCAGCAGCTTGTTCGGGGCAACTAATGAAAAACTGTTTTTT; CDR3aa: CASSLFGATNEKLFF
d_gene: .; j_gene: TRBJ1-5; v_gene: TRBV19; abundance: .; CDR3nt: TGTGCCAGTAGTATAGGGGGGCCCCCACAGCCCCAGCATTTT; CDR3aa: CASSIGGPPQPQHF
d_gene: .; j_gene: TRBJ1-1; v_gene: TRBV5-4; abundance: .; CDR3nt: TGTGCCAGCAGCTATGGTCGGGGGGACACTGAAGCTTTCTTT; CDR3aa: CASSYGRGDTEAFF
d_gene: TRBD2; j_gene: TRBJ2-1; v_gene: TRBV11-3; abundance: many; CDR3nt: TGTGCCAGCAGCTTAGGGTTAGCGGGGAGTTACAATGAGCAGTTCTTC; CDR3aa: CASSLGLAGSYNEQFF
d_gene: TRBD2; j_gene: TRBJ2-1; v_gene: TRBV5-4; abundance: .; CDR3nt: TGTGCCAGCAGCGGAATGGCTAGCGGGAGTTGGAATGAGCAGTTCTTC; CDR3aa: CASSGMASGSWNEQFF
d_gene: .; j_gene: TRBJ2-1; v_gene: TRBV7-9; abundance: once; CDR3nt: TGTGCCAGCAGCTTAGCGCGGGTGGAGGCCTGGGTCAATGAGCAGTTCTTC; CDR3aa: CASSLARVEAWVNEQFF
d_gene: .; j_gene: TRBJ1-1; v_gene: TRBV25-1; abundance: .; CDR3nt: TGTGCCACCGGACAGCAGAACACTGAAGCTTTCTTT; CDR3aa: CATGQQNTEAFF
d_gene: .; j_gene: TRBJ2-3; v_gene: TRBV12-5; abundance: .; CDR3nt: TGTGCTAGTGGGAGAGGGGCCACAGATACGCAGTATTTT; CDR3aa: CASGRGATDTQYF
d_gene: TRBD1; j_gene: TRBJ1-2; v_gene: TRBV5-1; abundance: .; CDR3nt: TGCGCCAGCACTTCCACAGGGGGGGTCAACTATGGCTACACCTTC; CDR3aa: CASTSTGGVNYGYTF
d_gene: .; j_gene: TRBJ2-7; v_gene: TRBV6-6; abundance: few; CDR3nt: TGTGCCAGCAGTTACTCGACGCAGGGGGGCCCCTACGAGCAGTACTTC; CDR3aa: CASSYSTQGGPYEQYF
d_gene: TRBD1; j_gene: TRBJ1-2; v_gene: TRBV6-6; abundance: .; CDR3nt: TGTGCCAGCAGTTTACAGGGGGCGGGTGGTGGCTATGGCTACACCTTC; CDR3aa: CASSLQGAGGGYGYTF
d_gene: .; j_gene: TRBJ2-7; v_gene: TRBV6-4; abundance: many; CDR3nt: TGTGCCAGCAGTGTTGAGCGCTCCTACGAGCAGTACTTC; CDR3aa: CASSVERSYEQYF
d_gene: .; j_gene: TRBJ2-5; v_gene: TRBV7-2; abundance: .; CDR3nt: TGTGCCAGCAGCCCGAAGGTGGAGACCCAGTACTTC; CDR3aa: CASSPKVETQYF
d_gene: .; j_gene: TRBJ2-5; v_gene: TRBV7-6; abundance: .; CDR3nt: TGTGCCAGCAGCCAATACGGTCAGGGGGGGAAAGAGACCCAGTACTTC; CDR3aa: CASSQYGQGGKETQYF
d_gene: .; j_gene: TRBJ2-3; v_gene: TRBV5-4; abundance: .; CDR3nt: TGTGCCAGCAGCTTGACAGGGAGAGTGAGCACAGATACGCAGTATTTT; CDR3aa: CASSLTGRVSTDTQYF
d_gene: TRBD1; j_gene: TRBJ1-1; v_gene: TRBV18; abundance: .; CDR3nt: TGTGCCAGCTCACCAAGGGGGACAGTGAACACTGAAGCTTTCTTT; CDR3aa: CASSPRGTVNTEAFF
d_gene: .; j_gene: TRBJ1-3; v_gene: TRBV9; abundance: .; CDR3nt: TGTGCCAGCAGCGTAGGGGGGAATACTGGAAACACCATATATTTT; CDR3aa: CASSVGGNTGNTIYF
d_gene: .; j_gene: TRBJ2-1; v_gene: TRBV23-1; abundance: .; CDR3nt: TGCGCCAGCAGTAACGAGGGAACCCATGAGGAGCAGTTCTTC; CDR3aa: CASSNEGTHEEQFF
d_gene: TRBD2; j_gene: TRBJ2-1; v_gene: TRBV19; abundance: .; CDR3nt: TGTGCCAGTAGTATAGCCCTTAGCGGGAGTAGGTACAATGAGCAGTTCTTC; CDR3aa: CASSIALSGSRYNEQFF
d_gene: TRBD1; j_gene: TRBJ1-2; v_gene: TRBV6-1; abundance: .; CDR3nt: TGTGCCAGCAGTGAACACAGGGGACCTGGCTACACCTTC; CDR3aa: CASSEHRGPGYTF
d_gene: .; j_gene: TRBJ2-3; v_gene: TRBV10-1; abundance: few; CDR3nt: TGCGCCAGCAGTGACCCGAGCACAGATACGCAGTATTTT; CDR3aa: CASSDPSTDTQYF
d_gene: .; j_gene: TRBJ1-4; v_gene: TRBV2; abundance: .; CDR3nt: TGTGCCAGCAGTGAAATTGCAACTAATGAAAAACTGTTTTTT; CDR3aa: CASSEIATNEKLFF
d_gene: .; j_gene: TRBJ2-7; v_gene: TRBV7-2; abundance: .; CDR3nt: TGTGCCAGCAGCTTCACAGGCCGTCGCGACGAGCAGTACTTC; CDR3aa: CASSFTGRRDEQYF
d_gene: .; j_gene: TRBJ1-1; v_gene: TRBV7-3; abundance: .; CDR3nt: TGTGCCAGCAGTGTGACGGTGAACACTGAAGCTTTCTTT; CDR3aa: CASSVTVNTEAFF
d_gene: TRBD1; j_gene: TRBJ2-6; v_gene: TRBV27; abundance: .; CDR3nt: TGTGCCAGCAGTCAGACCCGGACAGGGGTTAATGGGGCCAACGTCCTGACTTTC; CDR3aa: CASSQTRTGVNGANVLTF
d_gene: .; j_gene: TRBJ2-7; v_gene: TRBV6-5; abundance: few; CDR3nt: TGTGCCAGCTACCGCTCCGGGGGCGAGCAGTACTTC; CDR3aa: CASYRSGGEQYF
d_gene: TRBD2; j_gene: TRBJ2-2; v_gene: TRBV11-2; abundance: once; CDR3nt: TGTGCCAGCAGCGGTAGCGGGACCGGGGAGCTGTTTTTT; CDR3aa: CASSGSGTGELFF
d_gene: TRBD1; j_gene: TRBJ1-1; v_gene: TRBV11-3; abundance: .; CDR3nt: TGTGCCAGCAGCAAGGGACAGGGGGCTGGTGATGGAGCTTTCTTT; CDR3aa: CASSKGQGAGDGAFF